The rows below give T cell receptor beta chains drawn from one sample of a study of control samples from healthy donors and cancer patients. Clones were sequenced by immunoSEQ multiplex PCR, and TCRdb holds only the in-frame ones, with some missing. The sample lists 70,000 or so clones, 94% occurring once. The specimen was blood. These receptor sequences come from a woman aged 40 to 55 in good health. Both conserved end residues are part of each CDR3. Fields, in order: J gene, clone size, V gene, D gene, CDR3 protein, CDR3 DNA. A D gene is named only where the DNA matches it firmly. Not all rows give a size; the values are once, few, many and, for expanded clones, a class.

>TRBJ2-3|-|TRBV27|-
CASSLSPTLATDTQYF
TGTGCCAGCAGTTTATCGCCTACTTTAGCCACAGATACGCAGTATTTT
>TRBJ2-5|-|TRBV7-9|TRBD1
CASSLAGRGLETQYF
TGTGCCAGCAGCTTAGCGGGCAGGGGGCTGGAGACCCAGTACTTC
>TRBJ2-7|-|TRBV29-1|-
CSVEVAQDPYEQYF
TGCAGCGTTGAAGTCGCGCAGGACCCCTACGAGCAGTACTTC
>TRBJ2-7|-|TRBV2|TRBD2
CASVETSGIAYEQYF
TGTGCCAGCGTCGAGACTAGCGGGATCGCTTACGAGCAGTACTTC
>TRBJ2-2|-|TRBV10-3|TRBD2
CAISDWTSGSTGELFF
TGTGCCATCAGTGATTGGACTAGCGGAAGTACCGGGGAGCTGTTTTTT
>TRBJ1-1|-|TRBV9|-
CASSVGPWGTEAFF
TGTGCCAGCAGCGTAGGGCCTTGGGGTACTGAAGCTTTCTTT
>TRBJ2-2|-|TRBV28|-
CAVSIQGEGTGELFF
TGTGCCGTATCAATACAGGGAGAGGGGACCGGGGAGCTGTTTTTT
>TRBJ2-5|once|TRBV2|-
CASSETGAQETQYF
TGTGCCAGCAGTGAAACTGGCGCTCAAGAGACCCAGTACTTC
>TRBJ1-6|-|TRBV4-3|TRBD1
CASSLLTGSYNSPLHF
TGCGCCAGCAGCCTTCTGACAGGGAGCTATAATTCACCCCTCCACTTT
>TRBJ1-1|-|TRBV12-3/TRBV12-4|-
CASSLAEGLAFF
TGTGCCAGCAGTCTTGCCGAGGGGCTGGCTTTCTTT
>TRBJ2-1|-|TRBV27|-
CATMSSAYNEQFF
TGTGCCACTATGTCTAGCGCCTACAATGAGCAGTTCTTC
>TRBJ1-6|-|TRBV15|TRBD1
CATSLPGTGTYNSPLHF
TGTGCCACCAGCCTCCCGGGGACAGGGACTTATAATTCACCCCTCCACTTT
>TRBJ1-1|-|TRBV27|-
CATQDLRRTEAFF
TGTGCCACCCAGGACCTACGGCGCACTGAAGCTTTCTTT
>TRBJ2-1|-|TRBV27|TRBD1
CASSYSPQGAWVF
TGTGCCAGCAGTTACTCCCCACAGGGGGCATGGGTCTTC
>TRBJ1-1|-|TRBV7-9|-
CASSDLLGAFF
TGTGCCAGCAGCGACCTATTGGGGGCTTTCTTT
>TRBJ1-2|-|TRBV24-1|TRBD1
CATSDSQGDYGYTF
TGTGCCACCAGTGATTCTCAGGGGGACTATGGCTACACCTTC
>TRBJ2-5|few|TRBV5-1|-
CASSLAQTSKGETQYF
TGCGCCAGCAGCTTGGCCCAGACATCCAAGGGGGAGACCCAGTACTTC
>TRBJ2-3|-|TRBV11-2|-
CASSLGTYPNPDTQYF
TGTGCCAGCAGCTTGGGGACTTATCCGAACCCAGATACGCAGTATTTT
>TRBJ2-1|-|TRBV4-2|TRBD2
CASSQDGTINEQFF
TGTGCCAGCAGCCAAGACGGGACTATCAATGAGCAGTTCTTC
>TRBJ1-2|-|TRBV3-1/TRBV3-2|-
CASSQDRAYGYTF
TGTGCCAGCAGCCAAGATAGGGCCTATGGCTACACCTTC
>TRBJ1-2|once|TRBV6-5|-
CASSLIRDYGYTF
TGTGCCAGCAGTCTAATCCGGGACTATGGCTACACCTTC
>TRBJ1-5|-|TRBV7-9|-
CASSLGGGANQPQHF
TGTGCCAGCAGCTTGGGTGGGGGGGCTAATCAGCCCCAGCATTTT
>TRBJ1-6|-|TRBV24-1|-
CATRSGRNSPLHF
TGTGCCACCAGATCCGGTAGGAATTCACCCCTCCACTTT
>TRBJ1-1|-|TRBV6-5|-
CASGQGTEAFF
TGTGCCAGCGGTCAGGGAACTGAAGCTTTCTTT
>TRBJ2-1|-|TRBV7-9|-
CASSYPYNEQFF
TGTGCCAGCAGCTATCCGTACAATGAGCAGTTCTTC
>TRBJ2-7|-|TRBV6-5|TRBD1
CASSQGGGSYEQYF
TGTGCCAGCAGCCAAGGGGGCGGCTCCTACGAGCAGTACTTC
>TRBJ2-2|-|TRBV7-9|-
CASSPVLAPNTGELFF
TGTGCCAGCAGCCCCGTCCTAGCGCCGAACACCGGGGAGCTGTTTTTT
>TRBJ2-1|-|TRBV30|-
CASQRRGTLIEQFF
TGTGCCTCCCAGAGGAGGGGCACCTTAATCGAGCAGTTCTTC
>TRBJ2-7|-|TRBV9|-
CASSVDQGSYEQYF
TGTGCCAGCAGCGTAGATCAGGGGAGCTACGAGCAGTACTTC
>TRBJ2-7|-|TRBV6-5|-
CASSFGGGDYEQYF
TGTGCCAGCAGTTTTGGAGGGGGCGACTACGAGCAGTACTTC
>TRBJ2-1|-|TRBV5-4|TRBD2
CASSPTSGMYNEQFF
TGTGCCAGCAGCCCGACTAGCGGGATGTACAATGAGCAGTTCTTC
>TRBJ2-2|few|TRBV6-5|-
CASSYSRAGELFF
TGTGCCAGCAGTTACAGTCGAGCCGGGGAGCTGTTTTTT
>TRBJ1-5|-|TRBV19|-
CASKFGVSNQPQHF
TGTGCCAGTAAATTCGGGGTTAGCAATCAGCCCCAGCATTTT
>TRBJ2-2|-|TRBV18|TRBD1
CASSLGDRSWELFF
TGTGCCAGCTCACTAGGGGACAGGTCCTGGGAGCTGTTTTTT
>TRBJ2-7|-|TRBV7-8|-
CASSPSLDREYF
TGTGCCAGCAGCCCTTCCTTAGACCGCGAGTACTTC